This entry features one T cell receptor beta chain sequence. Its antigen is still unknown. No much larger clone is present one base from it, and per-base qualities are unavailable. This sample was taken from a study of shared clonotypes between healthy human individuals (dated by TCRdb to 2018 to 2020). At the level of the whole study: A couple of women and a few men aged 18 to 49 years were included in the cohort. The study deeply sequenced blood TCR repertoires of about 5 healthy adults to estimate repertoire size and the extent of clonotype sharing between individuals. Per donor, leukapheresis produced somewhere between about 0.9 and 10 billion PBMCs. To increase sequencing depth and limit assay-specific biases, different laboratories used diverse techniques to prepare libraries and sequence TCR repertoires. For each donor, three plates each were used for CD4 naive and CD4 memory, two plates were used for CD8 naive, and one plate was used for CD8 memory.

Using the deep immunoSEQ assay, multiplex PCR amplified TCR CDR3 regions from genomic DNA. Extracted genomic DNA from each cell subset was spread evenly across all wells of several immunoSEQ 96-well plates, with each plate serving as a replicate. For sorted subsets, about 0.2 ug genomic DNA, equal to 30,000 to 35,000 T cell genomes, was loaded into each replicate PCR. Purified libraries were measured with a Qubit 3.0 fluorometer, size-checked on a Bioanalyzer 2100, and measured again with the KAPA Library Quantification kit. Each immunoSEQ 96-well plate was sequenced on its own single-read 150-cycle Illumina NextSeq 550 flow cell. Concerning the study's data processing: The immunoSEQ output contained only junctional sequences without quality scores, so filtering could not match that applied to full-length reads. To assign V/J genes and CDR3, sequences were annotated against IMGT germline references using PyIR, a Python wrapper for IgBLAST v1.9. Reads with weak V/J assignments (E-value above 1e-6), missing CDR3, stop codons, out-of-frame junctions, or ambiguous translated residues were removed. V3J clonotypes were defined as sequences sharing an identical inferred V gene, J gene, and CDR3 amino acid sequence. The percentage overlap between two repertoires was calculated by dividing the number of shared unique clonotypes by the size of the smaller repertoire. Repertoire richness was assessed with RTK rarefaction, the Chao1 estimator, and Recon v2.1 estimates of unobserved clonotypes. Generation probabilities for all TCRbeta clonotypes obtained by the gDNA method from a handful of donors were computed using OLGA. The table comes from immuneACCESS by way of TCRdb, which keeps in-frame sequences with V and J called. Part of the clones is missing from these tables; in studies checked, under half for an unresolved V gene and the rest for unknown reasons. V and J calls and clone size are copied from that table; D and trimming were computed from the DNA. The sample profile shows over 800,000 clones; around 93% of them were found once. Around 24% of the sample rests with the top ten.

CD8 naive samples were obtained by positive selection for CCR7 among CD45RO-negative cells, yielding a CD45RA+CCR7+ population from which TemRA cells were excluded. Donors were healthy HIV-negative adults with no recently reported acute infections or vaccinations. All donors were Caucasian adults living in Nashville, Tennessee, USA. Blood was collected by leukapheresis, and PBMCs were isolated by Ficoll-Histopaque density gradient centrifugation and then cryopreserved in liquid nitrogen vapor phase. Analytical flow cytometry was used to check the purity and quantity of every magnetically sorted T cell population. From each sorted fraction, genomic DNA was isolated and quantified by UV absorbance on a Nanodrop 2000c. Overall study outcomes, separate from this receptor: Because the study included only a small number of donors, the genetic and exposure-history diversity represented was limited. Estimated clonotype richness was generally larger for naive than for memory subsets. Around 5% of naive CD4, around 3.6% of naive CD8, about 2.4% of memory CD4, and roughly 0.4% of memory CD8 clonotypes were shared across four donors. Clonotypes shared by all four sorted-subset donors showed higher generation probabilities than non-shared clonotypes. Pairwise subsampling led to the expectation that sequencing depth would affect the degree of clonotype sharing among donors. Only blood was sampled, and tissue TCR repertoires likely differ from those in blood. Even with the large sequencing depth, rarefaction of the sorted-subset datasets indicated that sequencing was incomplete.

Between the V and J ends, shortened by 4 bases and 5 bases respectively, the junction contains 12 bases. CDR3 length: 13 amino acids, cysteine to phenylalanine. Only the CDR3 region is kept as DNA, spanning 39 bases read in frame from base 1. From the germline V gene, CDR1 is MGHDK and CDR2 is SYGVNS. Sequencing was done on a sample of naive CD8+ T cells sorted from blood. According to the study, the label for this sample's cell subset or site signals: CD45RA+CCR7+. This clonotype was sampled from a man aged 25 to 40 in good health. In this chain, TRBV25-1 is recombined with TRBJ2-7; no D gene is confidently identified. The nucleotides are TGTGCCAGCAGTGTCGGTAGTGTCCACGAGCAGTACTTC. The encoded protein is CASSVGSVHEQYF.